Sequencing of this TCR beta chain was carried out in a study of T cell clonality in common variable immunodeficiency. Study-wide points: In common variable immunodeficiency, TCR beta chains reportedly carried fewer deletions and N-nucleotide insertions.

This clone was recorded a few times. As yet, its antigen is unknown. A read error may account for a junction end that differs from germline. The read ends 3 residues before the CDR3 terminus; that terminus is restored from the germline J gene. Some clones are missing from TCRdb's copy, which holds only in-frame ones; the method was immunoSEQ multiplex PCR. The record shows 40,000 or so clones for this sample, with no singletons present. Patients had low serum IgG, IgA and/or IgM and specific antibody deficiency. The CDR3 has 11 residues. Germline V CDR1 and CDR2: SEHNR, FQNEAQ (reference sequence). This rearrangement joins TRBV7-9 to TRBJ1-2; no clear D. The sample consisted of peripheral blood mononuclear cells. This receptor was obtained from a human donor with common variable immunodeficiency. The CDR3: CSSSLDIGYTF. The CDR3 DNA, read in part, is TGTTCCAGCAGCTTAGATATCGGC.